Listed here are 3 T cell receptor beta chains from one sample, sequenced in a study of T cells in Graves' hyperthyroidism and ophthalmopathy. RNA transcripts served as the template for amplifying TCR beta CDR3 regions. Initially, a first-round RT-PCR of the TCR CDR3 employed the HTBI primer set. A single record per CDR3 protein comes from TCRdb applying MiXCR to the multiplex PCR reads. The table records hundreds of thousands of distinct CDR3 sequences, around 40% of them present only once. Sequenced input: blood. The receptor set was obtained from a woman aged 40 to 55 with Graves' hyperthyroidism.

The V and J genes are TRBV12-3 or TRBV12-4 and TRBJ1-2; D uncertain. The CDR3 sequence is 14 residues long. V was clipped by 3 bases and J by 5 bases, with 13 bases between them. The CDR3 coding sequence is TGTGCCAGCAGTTTCAATGGGCCGACTTATGGCTACACCTTC. It translates to CASSFNGPTYGYTF.

This clonotype has a count of ten or more. The rearrangement joins TRBV20-1 to TRBJ2-5, with 8 bases aligning to TRBD2. The CDR3 has 16 amino acids. V was clipped by 6 bases and J by 4 bases; unmatched bases: 16. In germline, CDR1 is DFQATT, CDR2 SNEGSKA (reference sequence). The CDR3 DNA is TGCAGTGCCGCGGGGGGTCTGCGGGAAAAGGGAGAGACCCAGTACTTC. It encodes CSAAGGLREKGETQYF.

The genes are TRBV9 and TRBJ2-2; 7 nucleotides align to TRBD1. With 4 bases clipped from V and 3 bases from J, the junction kept 9 bases outside the gene matches. This CDR3 comprises 16 residues. From germline, CDR1 is SGDLS and CDR2 YYNGEE. DNA for the CDR3: TGTGCCAGCAGCCCACGGACAGGATACGACACCGGGGAGCTGTTTTTT. Translating it yields CASSPRTGYDTGELFF.